This T cell receptor beta chain was found in a study of regulatory T cells in long-lasting Graves disease. The time point was: newly diagnosed GD, antithyroid drugs for less than 3 months. The TCR library was prepared using RNA isolated from PBMCs. The junction had 6 bases not matched to a gene; V was cut back by 0 bases and J by 5 bases. The germline V gene encodes CDR1 ENHRY and CDR2 SYGVKD. The CDR3 runs 18 residues. According to the study, TCR beta libraries were built with iRepertoire HTBI primers and CDR3-region Arm-PCR. TCRdb passed the multiplex PCR reads through MiXCR, listing each CDR3 protein once. The sample holds about 620,000 distinct CDR3 sequences, 16% seen once. This clonotype was seen a handful of times. These data also featured in a second study, about T cells in Graves' hyperthyroidism and ophthalmopathy.

The sequencing here drew on peripheral blood mononuclear cells (PBMCs), taken at new diagnosis, from a patient treated with antithyroid drugs. The receptor comes from a woman aged 30 to 39 with Graves disease. The chain links TRBV10-3 to TRBJ2-5, with 16 bases lining up with TRBD2. In DNA, the CDR3 is TGTGCCATCAGTGAGTCGATAGGGACTAGCGGGAGGGATGAGACCCAGTACTTC. Residues: CAISESIGTSGRDETQYF.